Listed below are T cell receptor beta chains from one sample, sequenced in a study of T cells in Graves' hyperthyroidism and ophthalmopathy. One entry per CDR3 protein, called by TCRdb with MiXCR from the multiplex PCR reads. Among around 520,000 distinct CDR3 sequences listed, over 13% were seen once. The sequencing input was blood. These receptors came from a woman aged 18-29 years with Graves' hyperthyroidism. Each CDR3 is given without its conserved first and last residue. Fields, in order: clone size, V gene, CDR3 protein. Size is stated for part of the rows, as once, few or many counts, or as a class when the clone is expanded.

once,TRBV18,ASSPGGGNIQY
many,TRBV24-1,ATSDLRFGGADTQY
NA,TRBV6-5,ASSYSSGRGTEAF
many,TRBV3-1,ASSLGPMREETQY
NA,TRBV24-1,ATSDGGQGYEQY
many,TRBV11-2,ASSLPQGNGKLF
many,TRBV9,ASSVGGSAETQY
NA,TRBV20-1,SASRASGYTGELF
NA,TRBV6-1,ASSTTGDPSYNEQF
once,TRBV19,ASSISGGNTEAF
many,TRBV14,ASSRLGEGRVNEQF
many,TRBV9,ASSGSGTGESYEQY
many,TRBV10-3,AISDPGLAGVHGTYEQY
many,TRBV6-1,ASKQGSSNSPLH
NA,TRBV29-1,SVVQPGTGGGYGYT
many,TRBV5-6,ASSFPSATYEQY
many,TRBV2,ASTFAAEQF
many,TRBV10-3,AIGREITETQY
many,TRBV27,ASSPTGGAPVNSPLH
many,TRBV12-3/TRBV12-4,ASSTRVAEAF
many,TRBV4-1,ASGRRDTEAF
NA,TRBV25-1,ASSDSYGPGSDTEAF
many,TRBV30,AWSVLSRDSSYNEQF
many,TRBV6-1,ASSPSGRWPSYEQY
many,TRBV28,ASSPRSTGGTAQETQY
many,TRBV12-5,ASGLGQGEQF
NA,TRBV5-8,ASSRGAGTVMNTEAF
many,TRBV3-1,ASSQDYDRSYQPQH
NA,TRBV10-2,ASMASSGNIQY
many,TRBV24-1,ATSDFFGGETQY
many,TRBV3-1,ASCPRQGSEAF
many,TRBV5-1,ASSLYRGTDTQY
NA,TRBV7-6,ASSPQGPGYLNTEAF
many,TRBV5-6,ASSLVGVSDTQY
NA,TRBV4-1,ASSHAKGLIDYGYT
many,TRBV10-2,ATFAGIQY
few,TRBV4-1,ASSEVQSAKNIQY
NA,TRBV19,ATGGVATNEKLF
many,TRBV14,ASSPRTRGEQY
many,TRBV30,AWSPLTSGRVDEQY
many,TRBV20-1,SARVAGGRETQY
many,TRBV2,ASSPTSGRYNEQF
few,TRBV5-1,ASSLGDINQPQH
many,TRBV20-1,SATQSGLAGYTDTQY
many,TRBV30,AWSGPGASTDTQY
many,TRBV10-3,AISPLAGRYNEQF
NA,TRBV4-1,ASSPYPRGSYEQY
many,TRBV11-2,ASNLGWASGRSEQF